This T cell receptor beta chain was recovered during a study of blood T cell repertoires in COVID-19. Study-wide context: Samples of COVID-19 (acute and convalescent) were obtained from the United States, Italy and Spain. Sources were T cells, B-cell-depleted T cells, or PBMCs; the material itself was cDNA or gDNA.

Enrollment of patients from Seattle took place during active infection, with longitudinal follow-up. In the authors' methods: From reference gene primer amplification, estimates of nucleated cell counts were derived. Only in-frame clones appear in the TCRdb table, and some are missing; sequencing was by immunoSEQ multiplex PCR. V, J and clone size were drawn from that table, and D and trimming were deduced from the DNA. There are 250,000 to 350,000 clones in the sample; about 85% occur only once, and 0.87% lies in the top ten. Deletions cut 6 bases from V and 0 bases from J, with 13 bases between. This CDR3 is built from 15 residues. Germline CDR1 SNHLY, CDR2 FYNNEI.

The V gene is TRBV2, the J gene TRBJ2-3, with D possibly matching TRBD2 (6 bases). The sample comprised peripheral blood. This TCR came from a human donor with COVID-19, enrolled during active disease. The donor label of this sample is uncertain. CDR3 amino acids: CASSGGLPSTDTQYF. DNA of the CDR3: TGTGCCAGCAGCGGGGGACTCCCTAGCACAGATACGCAGTATTTT.